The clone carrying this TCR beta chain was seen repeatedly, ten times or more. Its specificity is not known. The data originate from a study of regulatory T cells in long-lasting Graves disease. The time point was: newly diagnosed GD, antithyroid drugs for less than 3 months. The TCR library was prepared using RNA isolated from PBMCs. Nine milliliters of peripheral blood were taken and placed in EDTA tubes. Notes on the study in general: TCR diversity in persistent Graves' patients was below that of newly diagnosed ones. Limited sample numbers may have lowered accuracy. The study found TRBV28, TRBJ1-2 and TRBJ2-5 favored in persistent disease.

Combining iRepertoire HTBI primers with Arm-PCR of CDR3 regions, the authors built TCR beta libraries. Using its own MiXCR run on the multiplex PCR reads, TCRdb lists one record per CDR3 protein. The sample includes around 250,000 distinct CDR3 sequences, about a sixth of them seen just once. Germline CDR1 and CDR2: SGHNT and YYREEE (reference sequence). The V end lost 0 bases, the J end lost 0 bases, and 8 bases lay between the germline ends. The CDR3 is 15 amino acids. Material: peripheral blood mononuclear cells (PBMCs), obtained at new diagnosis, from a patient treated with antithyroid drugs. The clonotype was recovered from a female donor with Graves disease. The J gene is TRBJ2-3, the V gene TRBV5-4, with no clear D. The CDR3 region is CASSLDPASTDTQYF. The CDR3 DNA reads TGTGCCAGCAGCTTGGACCCAGCTAGCACAGATACGCAGTATTTT. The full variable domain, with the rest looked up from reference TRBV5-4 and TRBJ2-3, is ETGVTQSPTHLIKTRGQQVTLRCSSQSGHNTVSWYQQALGQGPQFIFQYYREEENGRGNFPPRFSGLQFPNYSSELNVNALELDDSALYLCASSLDPASTDTQYFGPGTRLTVL.